The entry below describes one T cell receptor beta chain. It has no known antigen specificity. One base away there is no much larger clone; base qualities are not given. The collaborating institutions used their own protocols to collect whole blood in K2EDTA tubes. For TCRbeta analysis, collaborator samples were shipped as frozen whole blood, as isolated PBMCs, or as DNA extracted from either sample type. This record comes from a study of blood T cell repertoires in COVID-19 (dated by TCRdb to 2020 to 2021). Background for the entire study: Samples covering the acute and convalescent phases of COVID-19 were provided by collaborators in the United States, Italy and Spain. The material from the prospective study consisted of cDNA or gDNA derived from T cells, B-cell-depleted T cells, or PBMCs. Deeply sampled blood TCRbeta repertoires from subjects exposed to, actively infected with, or recovered from COVID-19 were included in the dataset. The repertoires were released in a freely available public database intended as a resource for research on the immune response to SARS-CoV-2. Samples were obtained from the ongoing ImmuneRACE study (first 160 participants) and from 1,254 subjects provided by 6 global collaborators. Sample metadata almost always included a de-identified subject ID, COVID-19 status, age in years and sex. Where HLA class I and class II types were available, the types were taken from metadata supplied by the sample provider, not from assay-based typing.

The paper's findings and limits, for the study overall: How much clinical and demographic metadata was included differed by source and by participant, and the metadata was provided uncurated.

TCRbeta CDR3 regions were amplified from genomic DNA by means of the immunoSEQ Assay, a bias-controlled multiplex PCR. The published analysis was carried out like this. The number of nucleated cells in each sample was estimated by amplification of reference gene primers within the assay. To quantify the absolute abundance of each unique TCRbeta CDR3 rearrangement, sequence reads were collapsed and filtered. For each sample, productive Simpson clonality was calculated by taking the square root of Simpson's diversity index across productive rearrangements. Drawn from immuneACCESS, this table holds only the in-frame rearrangements with V and J called that TCRdb kept. Clones are partly lost; checked studies trace under half to an unresolved V gene and leave the rest unexplained. From that table come the V and J calls and clone size; the DNA was used to work out D and trimming. The sample table holds some 150,000 clones, of which 80% to 90% were seen once. The ten largest clonotypes hold roughly 1.5% of the sample.

The CDR3 sequence holds 15 residues, the cysteine and phenylalanine included. Solely the CDR3 DNA is kept, with 45 bases framed from the first base. From the germline V gene (reference sequence), CDR1 is LGHDT and CDR2 is YNNKEL. The trim is 0 bases for V and 1 base for J, with a gap of 7 bases between the germline ends. This chain is built from TRBV3-1 (or the pseudogene TRBV3-2) and TRBJ1-3; too little of a D gene remains to name it. The specimen was peripheral blood. The clonotype was recovered from a woman between 50 and 59 years old with acute or convalescent COVID-19. The sequenced DNA is TGTGCCAGCAGCCAAGATTTGAGTTCTGGAAACACCATATATTTT. Translated, it gives CASSQDLSSGNTIYF.